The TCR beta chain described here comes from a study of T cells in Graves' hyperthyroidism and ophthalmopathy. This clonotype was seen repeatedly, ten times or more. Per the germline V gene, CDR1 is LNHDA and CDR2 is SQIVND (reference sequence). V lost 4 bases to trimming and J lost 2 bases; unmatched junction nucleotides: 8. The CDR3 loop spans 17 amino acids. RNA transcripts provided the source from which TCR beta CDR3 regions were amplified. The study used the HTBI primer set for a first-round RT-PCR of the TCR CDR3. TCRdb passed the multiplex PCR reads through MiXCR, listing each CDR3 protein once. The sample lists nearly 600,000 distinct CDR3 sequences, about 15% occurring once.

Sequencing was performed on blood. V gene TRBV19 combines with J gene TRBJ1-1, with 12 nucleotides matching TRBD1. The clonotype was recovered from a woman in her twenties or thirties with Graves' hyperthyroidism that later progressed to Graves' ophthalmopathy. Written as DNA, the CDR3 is TGTGCCAGTAGTACCAGGGGGACAGGGGGCGTTAACACTGAAGCTTTCTTT. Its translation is CASSTRGTGGVNTEAFF. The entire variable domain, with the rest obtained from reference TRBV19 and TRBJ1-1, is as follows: DGGITQSPKYLFRKEGQNVTLSCEQNLNHDAMYWYRQDPGQGLRLIYYSQIVNDFQKGDIAEGYSVSREKKESFPLTVTSAQKNPTAFYLCASSTRGTGGVNTEAFFGQGTRLTVV.